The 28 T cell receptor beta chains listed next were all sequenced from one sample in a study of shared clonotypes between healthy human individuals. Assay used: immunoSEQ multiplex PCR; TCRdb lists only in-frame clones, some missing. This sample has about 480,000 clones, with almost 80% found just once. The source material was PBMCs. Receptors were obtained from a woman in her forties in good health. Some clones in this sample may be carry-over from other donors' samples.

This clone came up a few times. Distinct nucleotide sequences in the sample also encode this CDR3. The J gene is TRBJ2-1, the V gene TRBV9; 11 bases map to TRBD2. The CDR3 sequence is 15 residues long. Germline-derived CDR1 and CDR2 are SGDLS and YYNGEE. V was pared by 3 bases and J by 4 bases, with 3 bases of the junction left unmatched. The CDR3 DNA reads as TGTGCCAGCAGCGAGGGACTAGCGGTATACAATGAGCAGTTCTTC. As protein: CASSEGLAVYNEQFF. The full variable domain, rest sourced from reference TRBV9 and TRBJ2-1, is DSGVTQTPKHLITATGQRVTLRCSPRSGDLSVYWYQQSLDQGLQFLIQYYNGEERAKGNILERFSAQQFPDLHSELNLSSLELGDSALYFCASSEGLAVYNEQFFGPGTRLTVL.

This CDR3 reads CASSKEGRTGEGLAAYNEQFF. CDR3 bases: TGTGCCAGCAGCAAAGAAGGACGGACAGGGGAAGGACTAGCGGCCTACAATGAGCAGTTCTTC. This rearrangement joins TRBV21-1 to TRBJ2-1; the DNA was not compared with TRBD2, the D call given in the table. TRBV21-1 is annotated as a pseudogene. The CDR3 has 21 residues.

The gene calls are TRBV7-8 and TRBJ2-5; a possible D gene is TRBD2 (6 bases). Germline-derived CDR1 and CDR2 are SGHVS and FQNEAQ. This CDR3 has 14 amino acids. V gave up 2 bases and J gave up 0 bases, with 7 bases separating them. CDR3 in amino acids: CASSLRRDQETQYF. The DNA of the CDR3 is TGTGCCAGCAGCTTAAGGAGGGACCAAGAGACCCAGTACTTC. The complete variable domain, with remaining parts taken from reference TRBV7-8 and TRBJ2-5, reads GAGVSQSPRYKVAKRGQDVALRCDPISGHVSLFWYQQALGQGPEFLTYFQNEAQLDKSGLPSDRFFAERPEGSVSTLKIQRTQQEDSAVYLCASSLRRDQETQYFGPGTRLLVL.

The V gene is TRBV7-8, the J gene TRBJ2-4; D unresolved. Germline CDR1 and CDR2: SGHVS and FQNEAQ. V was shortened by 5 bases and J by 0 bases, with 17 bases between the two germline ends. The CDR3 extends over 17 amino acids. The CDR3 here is CASSRAGPPIAKNIQYF. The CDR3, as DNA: TGTGCCAGCAGCAGAGCCGGTCCGCCTATAGCCAAAAACATTCAGTACTTC.

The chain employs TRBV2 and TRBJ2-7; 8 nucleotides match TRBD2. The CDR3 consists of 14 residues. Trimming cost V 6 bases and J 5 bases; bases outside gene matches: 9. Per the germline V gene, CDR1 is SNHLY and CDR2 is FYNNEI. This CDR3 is CASSRSRAGDEQYF. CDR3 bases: TGTGCCAGCAGCCGCTCCCGAGCGGGAGACGAGCAGTACTTC.

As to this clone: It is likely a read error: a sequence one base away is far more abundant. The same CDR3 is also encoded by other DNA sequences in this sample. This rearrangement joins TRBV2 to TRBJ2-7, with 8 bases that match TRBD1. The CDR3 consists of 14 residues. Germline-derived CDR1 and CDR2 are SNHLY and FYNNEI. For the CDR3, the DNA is TGTGCCAGCAGTGAAACCCGACAGGGGTACGAGCAGTACTTT. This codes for CASSETRQGYEQYF.

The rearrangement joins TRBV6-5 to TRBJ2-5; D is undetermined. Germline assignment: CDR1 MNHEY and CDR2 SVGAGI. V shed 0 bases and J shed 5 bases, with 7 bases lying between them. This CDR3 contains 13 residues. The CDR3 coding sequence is TGTGCCAGCAGTTACTCGAGGTGGGAGACCCAGTACTTC. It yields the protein CASSYSRWETQYF.

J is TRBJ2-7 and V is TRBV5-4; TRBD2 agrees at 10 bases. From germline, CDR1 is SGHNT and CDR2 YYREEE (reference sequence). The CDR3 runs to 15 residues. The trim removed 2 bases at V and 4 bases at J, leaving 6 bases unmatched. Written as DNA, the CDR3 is TGTGCCAGCAGCTTAACTAGCGGGAAGGTTTACGAGCAGTACTTC. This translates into CASSLTSGKVYEQYF.

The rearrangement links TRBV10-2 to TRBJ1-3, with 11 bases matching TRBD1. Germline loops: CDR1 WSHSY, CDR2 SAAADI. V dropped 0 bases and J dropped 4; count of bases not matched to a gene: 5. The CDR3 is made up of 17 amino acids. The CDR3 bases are TGCGCCAGCAGTGAGTCCGGGACAGGGGGTATCGGAAACACCATATATTTT. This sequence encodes CASSESGTGGIGNTIYF.

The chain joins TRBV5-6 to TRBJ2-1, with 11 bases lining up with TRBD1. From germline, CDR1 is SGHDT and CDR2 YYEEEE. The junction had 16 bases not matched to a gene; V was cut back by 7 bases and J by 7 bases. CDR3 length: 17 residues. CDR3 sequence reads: CASFGTGGTPGTNEQFF. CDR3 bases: TGTGCCAGCTTTGGGACAGGGGGTACCCCAGGAACTAATGAGCAGTTCTTC.

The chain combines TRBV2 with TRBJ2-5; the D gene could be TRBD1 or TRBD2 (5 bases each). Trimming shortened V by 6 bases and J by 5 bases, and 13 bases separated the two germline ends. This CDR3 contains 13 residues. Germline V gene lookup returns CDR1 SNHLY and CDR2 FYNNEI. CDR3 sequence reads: CASSGDRRETQYF. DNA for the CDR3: TGTGCCAGCAGCGGGGACCGCCGGGAGACCCAGTACTTC.

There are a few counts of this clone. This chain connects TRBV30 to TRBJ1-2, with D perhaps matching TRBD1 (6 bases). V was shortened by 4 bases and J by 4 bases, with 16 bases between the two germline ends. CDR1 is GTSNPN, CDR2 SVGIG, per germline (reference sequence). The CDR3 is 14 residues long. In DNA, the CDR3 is TGTGCCTGGACCCTACTCACAGGGAGCTATGGCTACACCTTC. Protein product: CAWTLLTGSYGYTF. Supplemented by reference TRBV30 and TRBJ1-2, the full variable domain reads SQTIHQWPATLVQPVGSPLSLECTVEGTSNPNLYWYRQAAGRGLQLLFYSVGIGQISSEVPQNLSASRPQDRQFILSSKKLLLSDSGFYLCAWTLLTGSYGYTFGSGTRLTVV.

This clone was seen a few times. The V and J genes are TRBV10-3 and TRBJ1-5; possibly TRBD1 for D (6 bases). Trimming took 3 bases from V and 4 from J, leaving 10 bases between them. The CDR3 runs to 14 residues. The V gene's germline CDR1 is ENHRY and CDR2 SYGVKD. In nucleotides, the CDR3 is TGTGCCATCAGTGACCCCAGGGGTAATCAGCCCCAGCATTTT. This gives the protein CAISDPRGNQPQHF.

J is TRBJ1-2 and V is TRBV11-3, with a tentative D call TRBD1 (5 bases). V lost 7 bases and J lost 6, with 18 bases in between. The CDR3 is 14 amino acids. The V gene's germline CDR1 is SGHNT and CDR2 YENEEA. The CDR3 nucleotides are TGTGCCAGCACCTCTAGGAAGGGGCCCGATGGCTACACCTTC. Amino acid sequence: CASTSRKGPDGYTF.

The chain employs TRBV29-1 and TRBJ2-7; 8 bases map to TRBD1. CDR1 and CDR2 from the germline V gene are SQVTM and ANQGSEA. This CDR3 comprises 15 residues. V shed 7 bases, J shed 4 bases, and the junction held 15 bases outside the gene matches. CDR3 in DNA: TGCAGCGCCCTGCCCTCCGGGACAGGCCCTTACGAGCAGTACTTC. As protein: CSALPSGTGPYEQYF.

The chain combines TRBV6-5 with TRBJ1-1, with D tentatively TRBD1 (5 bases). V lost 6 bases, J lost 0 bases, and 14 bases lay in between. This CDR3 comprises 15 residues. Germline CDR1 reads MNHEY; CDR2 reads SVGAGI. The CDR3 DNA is TGTGCCAGCAGCCCCGGACACGCCTTGAACACTGAAGCTTTCTTT. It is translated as CASSPGHALNTEAFF.

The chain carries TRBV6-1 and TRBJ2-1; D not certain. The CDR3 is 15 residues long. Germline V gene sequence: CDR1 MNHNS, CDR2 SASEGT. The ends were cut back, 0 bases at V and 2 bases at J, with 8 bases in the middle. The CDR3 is CASSEAGEPYNEQFF. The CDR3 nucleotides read TGTGCCAGCAGTGAAGCAGGAGAGCCCTACAATGAGCAGTTCTTC.

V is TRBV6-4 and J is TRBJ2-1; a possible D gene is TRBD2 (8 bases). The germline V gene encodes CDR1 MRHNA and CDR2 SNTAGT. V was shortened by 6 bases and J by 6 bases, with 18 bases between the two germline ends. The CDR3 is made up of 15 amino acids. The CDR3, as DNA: TGTGCCAGCAGCCCGGGACAGCGGGAGTCCAATGAGCAGTTCTTC. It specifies CASSPGQRESNEQFF.

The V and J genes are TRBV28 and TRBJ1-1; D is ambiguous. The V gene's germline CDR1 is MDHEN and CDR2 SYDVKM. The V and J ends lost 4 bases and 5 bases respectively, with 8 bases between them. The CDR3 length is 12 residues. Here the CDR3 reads CASSSGRTEAFF. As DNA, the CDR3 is TGTGCCAGCAGTTCAGGAAGGACTGAAGCTTTCTTT. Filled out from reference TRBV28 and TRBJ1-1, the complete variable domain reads DVKVTQSSRYLVKRTGEKVFLECVQDMDHENMFWYRQDPGLGLRLIYFSYDVKMKEKGDIPEGYSVSREKKERFSLILESASTNQTSMYLCASSSGRTEAFFGQGTRLTVV.

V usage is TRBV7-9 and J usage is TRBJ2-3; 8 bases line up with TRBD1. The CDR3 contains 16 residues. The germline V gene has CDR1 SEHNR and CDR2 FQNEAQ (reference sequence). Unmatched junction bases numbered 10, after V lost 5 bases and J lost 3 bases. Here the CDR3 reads CASSPPRTGTTDTQYF. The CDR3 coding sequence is TGTGCCAGCAGCCCCCCAAGGACAGGGACGACAGATACGCAGTATTTT.

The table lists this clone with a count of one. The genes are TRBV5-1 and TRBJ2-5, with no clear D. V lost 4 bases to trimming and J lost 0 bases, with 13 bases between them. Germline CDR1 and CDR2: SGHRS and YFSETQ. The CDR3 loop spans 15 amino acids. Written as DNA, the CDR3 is TGCGCCAGCAGCCTGTGGACCGGCAACCAAGAGACCCAGTACTTC. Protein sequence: CASSLWTGNQETQYF.

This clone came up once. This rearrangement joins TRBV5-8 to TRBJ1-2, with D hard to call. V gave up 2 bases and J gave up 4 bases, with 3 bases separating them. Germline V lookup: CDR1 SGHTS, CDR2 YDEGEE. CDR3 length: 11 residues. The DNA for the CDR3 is TGTGCCAGCAGCTTTTTCTATGGCTACACCTTC. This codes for CASSFFYGYTF.

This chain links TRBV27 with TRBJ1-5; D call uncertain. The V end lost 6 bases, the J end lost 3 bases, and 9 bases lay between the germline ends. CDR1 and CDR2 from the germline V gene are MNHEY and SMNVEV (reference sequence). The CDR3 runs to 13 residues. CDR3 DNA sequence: TGTGCCAGCAGACTGACTCACAATCAGCCCCAGCATTTT. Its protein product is CASRLTHNQPQHF.

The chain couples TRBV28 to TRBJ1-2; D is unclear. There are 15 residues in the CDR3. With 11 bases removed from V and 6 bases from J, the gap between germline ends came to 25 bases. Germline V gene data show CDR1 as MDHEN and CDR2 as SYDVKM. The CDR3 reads CAASSYETPWHGYTF. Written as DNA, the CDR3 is TGTGCCGCCAGCAGTTATGAAACACCTTGGCATGGCTACACCTTC.

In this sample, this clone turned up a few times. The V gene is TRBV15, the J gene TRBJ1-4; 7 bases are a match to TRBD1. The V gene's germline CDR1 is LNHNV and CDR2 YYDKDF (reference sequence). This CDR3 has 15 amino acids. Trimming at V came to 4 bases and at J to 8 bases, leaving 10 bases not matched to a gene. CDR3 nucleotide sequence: TGTGCCACCAGCAACCGACAGGGCTTCGAAGAAAAACTGTTTTTT. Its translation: CATSNRQGFEEKLFF.

The DNA of the CDR3 is TGTGCCAGCTCACCGCATGTGGAACAGCCCCAGCATTTT. Protein product: CASSPHVEQPQHF. The chain links TRBV18 to TRBJ1-5; no firm D call. Trimming shortened V by 3 bases and J by 7 bases, and 10 bases separated the two germline ends. The length of the CDR3 is 13 residues. The germline CDR1 and CDR2 sequences are KGHSH and LQKENI.

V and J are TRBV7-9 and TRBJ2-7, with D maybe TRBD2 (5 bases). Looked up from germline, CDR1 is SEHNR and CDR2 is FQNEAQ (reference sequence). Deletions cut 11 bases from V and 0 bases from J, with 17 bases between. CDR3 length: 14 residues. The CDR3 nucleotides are TGTGCCCTCGGAGAGGGTTCGAGCTCCTACGAGCAGTACTTC. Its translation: CALGEGSSSYEQYF.

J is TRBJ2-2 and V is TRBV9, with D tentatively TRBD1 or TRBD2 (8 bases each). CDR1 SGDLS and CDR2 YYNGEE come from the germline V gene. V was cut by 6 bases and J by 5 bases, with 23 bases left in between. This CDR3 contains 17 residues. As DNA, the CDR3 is TGTGCCAGCACCCGACAGGGGATTTCGGGAGGGACCGGGGAGCTGTTTTTT. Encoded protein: CASTRQGISGGTGELFF. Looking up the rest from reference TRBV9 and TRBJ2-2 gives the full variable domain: DSGVTQTPKHLITATGQRVTLRCSPRSGDLSVYWYQQSLDQGLQFLIQYYNGEERAKGNILERFSAQQFPDLHSELNLSSLELGDSALYFCASTRQGISGGTGELFFGEGSRLTVL.